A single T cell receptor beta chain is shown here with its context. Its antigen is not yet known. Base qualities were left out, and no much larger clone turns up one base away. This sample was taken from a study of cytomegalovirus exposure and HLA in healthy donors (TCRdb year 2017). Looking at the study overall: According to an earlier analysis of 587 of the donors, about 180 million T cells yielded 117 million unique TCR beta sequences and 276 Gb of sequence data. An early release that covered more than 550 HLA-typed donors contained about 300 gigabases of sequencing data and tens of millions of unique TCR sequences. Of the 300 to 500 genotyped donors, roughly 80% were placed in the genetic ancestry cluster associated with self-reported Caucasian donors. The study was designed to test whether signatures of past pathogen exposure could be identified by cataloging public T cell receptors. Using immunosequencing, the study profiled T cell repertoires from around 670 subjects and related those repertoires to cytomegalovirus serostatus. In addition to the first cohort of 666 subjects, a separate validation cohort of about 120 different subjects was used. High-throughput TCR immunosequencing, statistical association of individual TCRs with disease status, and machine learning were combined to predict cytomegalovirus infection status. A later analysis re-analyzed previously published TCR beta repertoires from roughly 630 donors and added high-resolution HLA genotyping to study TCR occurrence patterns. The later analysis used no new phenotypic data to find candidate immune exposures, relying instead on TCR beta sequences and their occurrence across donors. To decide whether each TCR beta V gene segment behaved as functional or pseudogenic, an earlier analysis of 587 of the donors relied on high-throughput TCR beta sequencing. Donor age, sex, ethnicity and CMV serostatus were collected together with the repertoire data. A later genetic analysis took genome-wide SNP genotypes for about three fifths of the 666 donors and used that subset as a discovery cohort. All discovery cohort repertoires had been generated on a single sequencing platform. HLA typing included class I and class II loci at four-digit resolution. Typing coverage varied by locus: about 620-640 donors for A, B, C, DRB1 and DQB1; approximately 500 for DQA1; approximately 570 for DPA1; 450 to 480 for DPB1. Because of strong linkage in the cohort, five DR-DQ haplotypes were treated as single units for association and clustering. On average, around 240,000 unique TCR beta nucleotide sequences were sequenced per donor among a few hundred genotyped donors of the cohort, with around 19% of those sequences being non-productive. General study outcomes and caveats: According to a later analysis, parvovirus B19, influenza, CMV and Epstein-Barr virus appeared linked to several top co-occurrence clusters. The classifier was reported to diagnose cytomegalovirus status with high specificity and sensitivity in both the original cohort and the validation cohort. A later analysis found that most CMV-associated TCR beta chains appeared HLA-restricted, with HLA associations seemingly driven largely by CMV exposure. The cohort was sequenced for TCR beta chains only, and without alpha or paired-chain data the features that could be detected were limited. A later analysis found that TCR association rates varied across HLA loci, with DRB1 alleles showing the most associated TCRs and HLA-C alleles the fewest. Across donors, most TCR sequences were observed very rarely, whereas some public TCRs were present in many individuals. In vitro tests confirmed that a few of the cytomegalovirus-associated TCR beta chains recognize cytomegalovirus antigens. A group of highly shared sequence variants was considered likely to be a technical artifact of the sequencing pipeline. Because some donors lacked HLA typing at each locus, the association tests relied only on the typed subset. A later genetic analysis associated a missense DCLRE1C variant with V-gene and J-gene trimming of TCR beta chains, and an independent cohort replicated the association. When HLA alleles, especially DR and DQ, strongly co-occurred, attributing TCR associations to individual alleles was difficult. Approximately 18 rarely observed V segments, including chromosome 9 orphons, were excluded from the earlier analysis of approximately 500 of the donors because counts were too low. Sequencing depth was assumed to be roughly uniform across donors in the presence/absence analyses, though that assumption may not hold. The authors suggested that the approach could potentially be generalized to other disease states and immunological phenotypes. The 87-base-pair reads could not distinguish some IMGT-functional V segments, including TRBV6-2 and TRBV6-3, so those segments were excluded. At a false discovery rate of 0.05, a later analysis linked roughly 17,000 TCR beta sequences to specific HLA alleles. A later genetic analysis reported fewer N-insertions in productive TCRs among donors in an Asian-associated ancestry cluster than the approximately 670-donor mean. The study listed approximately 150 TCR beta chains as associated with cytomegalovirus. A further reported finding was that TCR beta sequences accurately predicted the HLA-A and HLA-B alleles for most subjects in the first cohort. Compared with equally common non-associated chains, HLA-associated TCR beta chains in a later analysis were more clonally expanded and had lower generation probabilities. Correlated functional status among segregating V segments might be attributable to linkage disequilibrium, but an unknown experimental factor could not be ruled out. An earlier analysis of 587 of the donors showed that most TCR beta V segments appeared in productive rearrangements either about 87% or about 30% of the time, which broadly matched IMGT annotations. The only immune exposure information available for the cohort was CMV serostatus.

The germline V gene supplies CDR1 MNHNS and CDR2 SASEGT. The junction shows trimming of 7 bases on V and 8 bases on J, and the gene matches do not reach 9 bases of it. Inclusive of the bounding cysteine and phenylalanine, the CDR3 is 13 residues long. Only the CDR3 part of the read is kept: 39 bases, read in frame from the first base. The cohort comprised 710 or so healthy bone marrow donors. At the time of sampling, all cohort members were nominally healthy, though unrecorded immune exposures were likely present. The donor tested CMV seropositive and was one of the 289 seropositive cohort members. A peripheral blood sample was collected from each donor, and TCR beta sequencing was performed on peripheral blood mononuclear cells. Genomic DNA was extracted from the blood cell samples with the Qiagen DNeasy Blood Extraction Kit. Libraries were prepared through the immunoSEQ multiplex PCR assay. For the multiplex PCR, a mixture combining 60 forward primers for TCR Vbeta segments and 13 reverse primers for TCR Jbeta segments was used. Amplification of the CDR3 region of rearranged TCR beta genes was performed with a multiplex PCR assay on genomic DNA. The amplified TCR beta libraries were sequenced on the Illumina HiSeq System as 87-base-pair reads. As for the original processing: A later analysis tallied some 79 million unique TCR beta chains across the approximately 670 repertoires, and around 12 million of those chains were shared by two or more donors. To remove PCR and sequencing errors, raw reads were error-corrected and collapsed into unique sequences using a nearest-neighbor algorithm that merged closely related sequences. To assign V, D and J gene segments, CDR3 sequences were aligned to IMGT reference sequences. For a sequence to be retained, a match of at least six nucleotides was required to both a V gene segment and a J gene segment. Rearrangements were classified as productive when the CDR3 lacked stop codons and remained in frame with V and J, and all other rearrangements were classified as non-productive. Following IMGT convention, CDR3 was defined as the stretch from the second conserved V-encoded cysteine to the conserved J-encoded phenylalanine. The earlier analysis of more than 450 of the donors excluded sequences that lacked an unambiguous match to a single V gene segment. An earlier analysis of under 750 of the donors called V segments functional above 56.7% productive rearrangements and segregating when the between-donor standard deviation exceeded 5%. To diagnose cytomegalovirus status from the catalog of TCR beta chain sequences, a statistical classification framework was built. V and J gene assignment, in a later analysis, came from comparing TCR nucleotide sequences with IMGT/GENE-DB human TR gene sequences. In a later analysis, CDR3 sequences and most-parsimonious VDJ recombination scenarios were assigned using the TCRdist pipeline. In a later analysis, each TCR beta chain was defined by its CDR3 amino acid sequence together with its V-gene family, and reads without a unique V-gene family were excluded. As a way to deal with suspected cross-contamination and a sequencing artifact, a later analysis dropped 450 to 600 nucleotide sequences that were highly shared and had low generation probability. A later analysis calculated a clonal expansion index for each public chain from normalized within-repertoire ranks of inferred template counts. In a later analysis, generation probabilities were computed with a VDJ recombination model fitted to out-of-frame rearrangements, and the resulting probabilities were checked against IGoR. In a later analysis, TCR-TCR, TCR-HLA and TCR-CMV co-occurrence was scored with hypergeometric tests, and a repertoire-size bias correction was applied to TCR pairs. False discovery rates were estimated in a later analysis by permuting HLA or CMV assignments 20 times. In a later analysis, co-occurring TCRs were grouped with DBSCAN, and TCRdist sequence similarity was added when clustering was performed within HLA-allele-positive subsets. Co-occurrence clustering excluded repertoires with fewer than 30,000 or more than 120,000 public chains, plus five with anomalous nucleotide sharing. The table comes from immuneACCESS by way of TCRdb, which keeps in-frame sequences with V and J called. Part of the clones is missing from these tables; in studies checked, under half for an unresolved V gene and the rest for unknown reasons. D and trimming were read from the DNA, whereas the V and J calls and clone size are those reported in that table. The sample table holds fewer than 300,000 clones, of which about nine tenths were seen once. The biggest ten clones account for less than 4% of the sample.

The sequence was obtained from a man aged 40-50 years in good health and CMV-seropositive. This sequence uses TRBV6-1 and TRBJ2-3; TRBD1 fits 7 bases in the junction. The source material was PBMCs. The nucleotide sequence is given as TGTGCCAGCAATCCAGGGGGTTGGAGTACGCAGTATTTT. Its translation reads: CASNPGGWSTQYF.